The 8 T cell receptor beta chains given below trace back to one sample, sequenced in a study of blood T cell repertoires in COVID-19. TCRdb keeps only in-frame clones here, not all; method: immunoSEQ multiplex PCR. The sample contains over 70,000 clones, 80% of which appear only once. Input material: peripheral blood. The receptors originated from a woman in her 70s with acute or convalescent COVID-19.

The CDR3 DNA is TGTGCCAGCTCACCCCGACAGTCTATGAACACTGAAGCTTTCTTT. As protein: CASSPRQSMNTEAFF. The chain links TRBV18 to TRBJ1-1; a weak D match, TRBD1 (5 bases). The CDR3 has 15 amino acids. Trimming stripped 3 bases from V and 0 bases from J, with 11 bases between. CDR1 and CDR2 (germline): KGHSH, LQKENI. Full variable domain (rest looked up from reference TRBV18 and TRBJ1-1): NAGVMQNPRHLVRRRGQEARLRCSPMKGHSHVYWYRQLPEEGLKFMVYLQKENIIDESGMPKERFSAEFPKEGPSILRIQQVVRGDSAAYFCASSPRQSMNTEAFFGQGTRLTVV.

The chain has TRBV9 and TRBJ1-2; 9 bases agree with TRBD1. The CDR3 consists of 14 residues. The V segment lost 3 bases and the J segment 7 bases; nucleotides outside the gene matches: 7. The germline gives CDR1 SGDLS, CDR2 YYNGEE. The CDR3 loop reads CASSASGTGFGYTF. Written as DNA, the CDR3 is TGTGCCAGCAGCGCATCCGGGACAGGGTTTGGCTACACCTTC.

The gene calls are TRBV7-2 and TRBJ2-2, with 7 bases matching TRBD2. With 2 bases clipped from V and 4 bases from J, the junction kept 4 bases outside the gene matches. CDR3 length: 15 amino acids. Germline CDR1 and CDR2: SGHTA and FQGNSA. The CDR3 loop reads CASSLSGTTTGELFF. For the CDR3, the DNA is TGTGCCAGCAGCTTATCCGGGACTACCACCGGGGAGCTGTTTTTT.

This chain joins TRBV29-1 and TRBJ2-3; tentatively, D is TRBD1 (5 bases). The CDR3 is 15 amino acids. V was trimmed by 7 bases and J by 2 bases, leaving 19 bases between them. CDR1 and CDR2 (germline): SQVTM, ANQGSEA. The CDR3 DNA follows: TGCAGCGCCTCCGGTATGCAGGGTTCCACAGATACGCAGTATTTT. This codes for CSASGMQGSTDTQYF.

The chain's CDR3 is CASSPGVAGFTDTQYF. The CDR3 DNA is TGTGCCAGCAGCCCCGGGGTAGCGGGGTTCACAGATACGCAGTATTTT. This chain links TRBV7-2 with TRBJ2-3; 8 positions agree with TRBD2. The germline V gene encodes CDR1 SGHTA and CDR2 FQGNSA. The CDR3 sequence is 16 residues long. Trimming cost V 5 bases and J 2 bases; bases outside gene matches: 9. Full variable domain (missing parts from reference TRBV7-2 and TRBJ2-3): GAGVSQSPSNKVTEKGKDVELRCDPISGHTALYWYRQSLGQGLEFLIYFQGNSAPDKSGLPSDRFSAERTGGSVSTLTIQRTQQEDSAVYLCASSPGVAGFTDTQYFGPGTRLTVL.

The chain couples TRBV5-4 to TRBJ1-2, with TRBD1 as a possible D gene (6 bases). The CDR3 is 14 residues long. The germline gives CDR1 SGHNT, CDR2 YYREEE (reference sequence). V lost 4 bases and J lost 4, with 14 bases in between. In DNA, the CDR3 is TGTGCCAGCAGCGGCCGGACAGTCTCCTATGGCTACACCTTC. This translates into CASSGRTVSYGYTF.

The chain recombines TRBV7-9 with TRBJ1-1, with D perhaps TRBD1 (5 bases). Trimming shortened V by 3 bases and J by 1 base, and 6 bases separated the two germline ends. The CDR3 extends over 13 amino acids. The germline V gene encodes CDR1 SEHNR and CDR2 FQNEAQ (reference sequence). CDR3 protein: CASSFQGNTEAFF. In nucleotides, the CDR3 is TGTGCCAGCAGCTTTCAGGGGAACACTGAAGCTTTCTTT.

V usage is TRBV7-3 and J usage is TRBJ2-3; 9 bases fit TRBD2. V shed 5 bases, J shed 4 bases, and the junction held 4 bases outside the gene matches. Germline V gene lookup returns CDR1 SGHTA and CDR2 FQGTGA. This CDR3 is 14 amino acids long. In DNA form, the CDR3 reads TGTGCCAGCAGCAACCTAGCGGGATCAGATACGCAGTATTTT. Protein sequence: CASSNLAGSDTQYF.